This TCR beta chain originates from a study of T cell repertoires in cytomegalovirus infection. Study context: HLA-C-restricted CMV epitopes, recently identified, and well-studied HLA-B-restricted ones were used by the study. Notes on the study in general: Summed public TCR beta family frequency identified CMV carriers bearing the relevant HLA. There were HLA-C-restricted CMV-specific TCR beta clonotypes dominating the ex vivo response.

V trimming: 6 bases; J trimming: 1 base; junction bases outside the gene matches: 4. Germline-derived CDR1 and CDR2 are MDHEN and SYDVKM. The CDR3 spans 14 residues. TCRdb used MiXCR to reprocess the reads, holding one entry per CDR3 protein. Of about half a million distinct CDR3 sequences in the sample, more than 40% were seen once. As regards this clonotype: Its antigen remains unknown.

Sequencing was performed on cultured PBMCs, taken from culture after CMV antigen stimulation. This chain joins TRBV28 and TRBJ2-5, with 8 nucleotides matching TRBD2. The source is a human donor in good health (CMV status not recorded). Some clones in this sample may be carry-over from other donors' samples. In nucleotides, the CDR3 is TGTGCCAGCAGGACCGGGGGGGCCCAAGAGACCCAGTACTTC. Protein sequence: CASRTGGAQETQYF. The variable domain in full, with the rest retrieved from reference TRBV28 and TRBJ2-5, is DVKVTQSSRYLVKRTGEKVFLECVQDMDHENMFWYRQDPGLGLRLIYFSYDVKMKEKGDIPEGYSVSREKKERFSLILESASTNQTSMYLCASRTGGAQETQYFGPGTRLLVL.